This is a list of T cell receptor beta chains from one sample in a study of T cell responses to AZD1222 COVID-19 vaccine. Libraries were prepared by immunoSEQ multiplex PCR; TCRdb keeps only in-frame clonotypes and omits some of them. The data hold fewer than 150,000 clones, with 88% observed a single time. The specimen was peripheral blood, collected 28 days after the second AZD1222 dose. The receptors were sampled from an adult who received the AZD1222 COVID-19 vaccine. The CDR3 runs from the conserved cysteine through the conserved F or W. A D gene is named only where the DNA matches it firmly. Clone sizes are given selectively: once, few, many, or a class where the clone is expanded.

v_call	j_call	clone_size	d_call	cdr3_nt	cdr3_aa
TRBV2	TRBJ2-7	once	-	TGTGCCAGCAGTGAGAGGGGGTACGAGCAGTACTTC	CASSERGYEQYF
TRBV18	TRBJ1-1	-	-	TGTGCCAGCTCACCACCGGGCTTAGGACGGAACACTGAAGCTTTCTTT	CASSPPGLGRNTEAFF
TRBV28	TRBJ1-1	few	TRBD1	TGTGCCAGCAGTTCACCCCGGGACAGCTTGAACACTGAAGCTTTCTTT	CASSSPRDSLNTEAFF
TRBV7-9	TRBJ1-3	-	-	TGTGCCAGCAGCCCCGGTCCCCCGGGTCCAAGCTCTGGAAACACCATATATTTT	CASSPGPPGPSSGNTIYF
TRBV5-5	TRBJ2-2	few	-	TGTGCCAGCAGCTTGGCCTGGGGCCACACCGGGGAGCTGTTTTTT	CASSLAWGHTGELFF
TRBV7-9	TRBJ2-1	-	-	TGTGCCAGCAGCCCCCCGGTCCCCTCCCTTCCCCATGAGCAGTTCTTC	CASSPPVPSLPHEQFF
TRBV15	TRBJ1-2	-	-	TGTGCCACCCATAATAACAGTGTACCTAACTATGGCTACACCTTC	CATHNNSVPNYGYTF
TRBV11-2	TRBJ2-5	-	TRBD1	TGTGCCAGCAGCTCAACGGACAGGGTCGGGGAAGAGACCCAGTACTTC	CASSSTDRVGEETQYF
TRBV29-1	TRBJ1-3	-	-	TGCAGCGTCCTCCCGGGCCCAAATTCCGGAAACACCATATATTTT	CSVLPGPNSGNTIYF
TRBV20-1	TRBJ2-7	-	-	TGCAGTGCTAGTCCCACGAGCTACGAGCAGTACTTC	CSASPTSYEQYF
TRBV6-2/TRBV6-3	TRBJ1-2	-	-	TGTGCCAGCACCCCAAGGCAGAACTATGGCTACACCTTC	CASTPRQNYGYTF
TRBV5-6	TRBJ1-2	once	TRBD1	TGTGCCAGCAGCCCTCCCGGGACAGGGCTCAACTATGGCTACACCTTC	CASSPPGTGLNYGYTF
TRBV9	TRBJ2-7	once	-	TGTGCCAGCAGCGTCTCAGAGAGCTCCTACGAGCAGTACTTC	CASSVSESSYEQYF
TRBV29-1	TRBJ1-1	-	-	TGCAGCGTAATCCTTAACACTGAAGCTTTCTTT	CSVILNTEAFF
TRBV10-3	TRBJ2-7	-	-	TGTGCCATCAGTTCGACAGGTCCGAGCTCCTACGAGCAGTACTTC	CAISSTGPSSYEQYF
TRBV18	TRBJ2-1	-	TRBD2	TGTGCCAGCGCACCATCGGGGGGGGCCTACAATGAGCAGTTCTTC	CASAPSGGAYNEQFF
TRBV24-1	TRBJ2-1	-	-	TGTGCCACCAGTGACCCGGACAGACTAGGAATCAATGAGCAGTTCTTC	CATSDPDRLGINEQFF